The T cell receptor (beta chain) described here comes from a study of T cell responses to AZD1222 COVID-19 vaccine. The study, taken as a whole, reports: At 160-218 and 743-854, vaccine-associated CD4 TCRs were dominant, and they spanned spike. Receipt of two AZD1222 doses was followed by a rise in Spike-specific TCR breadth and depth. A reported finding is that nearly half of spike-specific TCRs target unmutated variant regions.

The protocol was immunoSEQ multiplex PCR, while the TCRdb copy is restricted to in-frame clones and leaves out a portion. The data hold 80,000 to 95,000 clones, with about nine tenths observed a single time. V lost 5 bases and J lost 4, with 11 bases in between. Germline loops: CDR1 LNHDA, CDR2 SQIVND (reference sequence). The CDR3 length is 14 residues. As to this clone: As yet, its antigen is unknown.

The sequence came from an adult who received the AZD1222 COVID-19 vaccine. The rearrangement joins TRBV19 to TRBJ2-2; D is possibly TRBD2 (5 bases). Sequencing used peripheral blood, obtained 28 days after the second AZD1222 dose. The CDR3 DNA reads TGTGCCAGTAGTTGGACTCGAATCACCGGGGAGCTGTTTTTT. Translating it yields CASSWTRITGELFF.